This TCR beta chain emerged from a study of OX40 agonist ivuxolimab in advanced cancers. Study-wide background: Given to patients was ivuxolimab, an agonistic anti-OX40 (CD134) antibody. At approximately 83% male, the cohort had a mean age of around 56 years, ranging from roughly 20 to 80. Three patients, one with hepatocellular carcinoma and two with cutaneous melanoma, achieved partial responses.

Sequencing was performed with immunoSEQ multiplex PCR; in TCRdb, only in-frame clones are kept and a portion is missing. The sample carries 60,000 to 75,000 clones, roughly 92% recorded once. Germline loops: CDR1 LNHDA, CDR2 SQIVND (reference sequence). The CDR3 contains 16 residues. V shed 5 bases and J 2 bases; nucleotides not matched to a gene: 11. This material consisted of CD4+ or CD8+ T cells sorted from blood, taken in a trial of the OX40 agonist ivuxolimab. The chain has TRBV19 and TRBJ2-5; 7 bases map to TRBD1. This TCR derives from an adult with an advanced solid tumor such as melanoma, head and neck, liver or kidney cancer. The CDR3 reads CASSLRVPRGQETQYF. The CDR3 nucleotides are TGTGCCAGTAGTCTCCGGGTCCCCAGGGGGCAAGAGACCCAGTACTTC.